This is a list of T cell receptor beta chains from one sample in a study of beta chain features in type 1 diabetes. TCRdb's copy holds only in-frame clones and misses some; the assay was immunoSEQ multiplex PCR. Here the sample spans 350,000 or so clones, around 19% being singletons. Material for sequencing was naive CD4+ T cells from blood. These receptors originate from a woman under 30 in good health. CDR3s include the opening cysteine and the closing phenylalanine or tryptophan. The order of the fields is V gene, D gene, CDR3 protein. A D gene is named only where the DNA matches it firmly.

TRBV11-2 | TRBD1 | CASSLRTGMGNEQFF
TRBV5-1 | . | CASSPEQGDVNTEAFF
TRBV29-1 | . | CSVEAVGGANVLTF
TRBV30 | TRBD1 | CAWTYGQGNYGYTF
TRBV19 | . | CASWPHGGTEAFF
TRBV11-2 | TRBD1 | CASSLDYAGQGNEKLFF
TRBV5-1 | . | CASSLGLLIDTQYF
TRBV13 | . | CASSSRRSPLHF
TRBV7-2 | . | CASRKAQGSSYEQYF
TRBV5-1 | TRBD2 | CASSPSTSGSNEQFF
TRBV28 | TRBD2 | CASRLPGTSGYNEQFF
TRBV29-1 | TRBD1 | CSAKGGQGADEQYF
TRBV4-2 | . | CASSPWDLRNEQFF
TRBV7-2 | . | CASSLVLTMNTEAFF
TRBV27 | TRBD1 | CASRRQGTSGANVLTF
TRBV5-1 | . | CASFLFAGTEAFF
TRBV5-1 | TRBD1 | CASSWTGGPYEQYF
TRBV30 | . | CAWSPRETQYF
TRBV5-1 | . | CASRTGVGVNEQFF
TRBV7-9 | TRBD1 | CASSFGDSSQETQYF
TRBV18 | . | CASSPSGGGYTF
TRBV5-1 | . | CASSLTGPYEQYF
TRBV4-2 | TRBD1 | CASSPHPGQGASSNQPQHF
TRBV13 | . | CASSSISRHAYNEQFF
TRBV2 | TRBD1 | CASSQKGGRAEAFF
TRBV7-2 | . | CASSPASPISYEQYF
TRBV6-6 | . | CASSYGGFETQYF
TRBV30 | . | CAWRDFSYGYTF
TRBV6-5 | TRBD1 | CASSYSTRTGMETQYF
TRBV6-6 | TRBD1 | CASSHGTGGGEQFF
TRBV5-1 | . | CASSLGVQGEQFF
TRBV7-9 | . | CASSLGDTVLDTQYF
TRBV7-8 | . | CASSLKTTDNYGYTF
TRBV5-4 | TRBD2 | CASSLRLAGGSTDTQYF
TRBV4-1 | . | CASSQDLGSREQYF
TRBV19 | . | CASSPSTLYNEQFF
TRBV7-2 | TRBD1 | CASSTGGEIHGYTF
TRBV2 | . | CASSDEQYGYTF
TRBV28 | TRBD1 | CASSSTGGEGGYTF
TRBV9 | TRBD1 | CASSRTTGGDGYTF
TRBV5-6 | . | CASSREGGAFF
TRBV4-3 | TRBD2 | CASSQDTGGLYEQYF
TRBV10-3 | . | CAISGGRSNTGELFF